This T cell receptor beta chain is from a study of human T cells and chemical hapten exposure. There are many counts of this clonotype. The time point is: patch test 2, 6 weeks after DPC sensitization. Treatment indicated: therapeutic diphenylcyclopropenone sensitization with weekly scalp DPC. TCRdb ran MiXCR on the RACE reads and lists one entry per CDR3 protein. The sample includes some 350,000 distinct CDR3 sequences, about 6% seen only once; the top ten take about 5.6%. The V end lost 2 bases, the J end lost 5 bases, and 8 bases lay between the germline ends. The germline V gene encodes CDR1 SGHDT and CDR2 YYEEEE. There are 14 residues in the CDR3.

Sequencing was performed on whole blood, taken in connection with sensitization to the hapten diphenylcyclopropenone (DPC). This sequence joins TRBV5-6 and TRBJ1-6; no clear D. This TCR derives from a woman aged 18-30 years with alopecia areata. Some clones in this sample may be carry-over from other donors' samples. CDR3 in amino acids: CASSLGRNNSPLHF. CDR3 sequence (DNA): TGTGCCAGCAGCTTAGGACGGAATAATTCACCCCTCCACTTT.